One sample yielded the 14 T cell receptor beta chains listed below, sequenced in a study of cytomegalovirus exposure and HLA in healthy donors. Clones were sequenced by immunoSEQ multiplex PCR, and TCRdb holds only the in-frame ones, with some missing. Of 150,000 to 250,000 clones listed, roughly 77% are singletons. The sequenced sample was PBMCs. Receptor source: a woman under 40 in good health and CMV-seronegative.

The chain joins TRBV6-1 to TRBJ1-2; TRBD1 aligns across 8 bases. The germline CDR1 and CDR2 sequences are MNHNS and SASEGT. This CDR3 region has 14 residues. V lost 1 base, J lost 6 bases, and 4 bases stayed unmatched. CDR3 residues: CASSEVTGADGYTF. CDR3 sequence (DNA): TGTGCCAGCAGTGAAGTGACAGGGGCGGATGGCTACACCTTC.

The rearrangement joins TRBV28 to TRBJ1-6; unclear D gene. V lost 3 bases and J 7 bases, leaving 13 bases between the germline ends. CDR3 length: 15 amino acids. Germline V CDR1 and CDR2: MDHEN, SYDVKM. The CDR3 nucleotides are TGTGCCAGCAGTTTCCAAACCTTGCGGAATTCACCCCTCCACTTT. Its translation is CASSFQTLRNSPLHF.

This clone has only a few counts. The CDR3 coding sequence is TGTGCCAGCAGCCAGATGGACAGGGGTGGAAATCAGCCCCAGCATTTT. Protein sequence: CASSQMDRGGNQPQHF. The rearrangement joins TRBV4-2 to TRBJ1-5; 9 positions agree with TRBD1. The germline CDR1 and CDR2 sequences are LGHNA and YNFKEQ. The length of the CDR3 is 16 residues. V was clipped by 3 bases and J by 4 bases; unmatched bases: 7.

V and J are TRBV5-6 and TRBJ1-4; 7 bases align to TRBD1. Losses at the gene ends were 4 bases for V and 6 bases for J; bases not matched to a gene: 3. This CDR3 contains 13 residues. Germline lookup yields CDR1 SGHDT and CDR2 YYEEEE. The CDR3 nucleotides read TGTGCCAGCAGCCCTGGGACAGATGAAAAACTGTTTTTT. It codes for CASSPGTDEKLFF.

This CDR3 reads CASSQDSDGRTEAFF. The CDR3 DNA sequence: TGCGCCAGCAGCCAAGATTCGGACGGGAGGACTGAAGCTTTCTTT. The chain combines TRBV4-1 with TRBJ1-1, with no clear D. The germline V gene encodes CDR1 MGHRA and CDR2 YSYEKL. V was trimmed by 0 bases and J by 5 bases, leaving 13 bases between them. There are 15 residues in the CDR3.

This chain joins TRBV6-6 and TRBJ2-7, with a weak D call TRBD2 (5 bases). The CDR3 has 13 amino acids. Germline CDR1 reads MNHNY; CDR2 reads SVGAGI (reference sequence). Deletions cut 6 bases from V and 5 bases from J, with 14 bases between. CDR3 sequence: CASSQSDSHEQYF. In DNA form, the CDR3 reads TGTGCCAGCAGCCAATCGGACTCTCACGAGCAGTACTTC.

In this sample, this clone turned up a few times. In the same sample, other DNA sequences code for this CDR3. The chain links TRBV29-1 to TRBJ2-7; no definite D call. In germline, CDR1 is SQVTM, CDR2 ANQGSEA. CDR3 length equals 11 residues. V lost 4 bases and J 2 bases, leaving 6 bases between the germline ends. The CDR3 spells CSVGQTYEQYF. CDR3 in DNA: TGCAGCGTTGGGCAAACCTACGAGCAGTACTTC.

This sequence joins TRBV4-1 and TRBJ2-1, with D perhaps matching TRBD1 (7 bases). Trimming left V 6 bases short and J 10 bases short, with 22 bases between. Germline V CDR1 and CDR2: MGHRA, YSYEKL. This CDR3 spans 15 amino acids. The CDR3 loop reads CASRYAGQSYIEQFF. CDR3 bases: TGCGCCAGCAGGTACGCGGGACAGAGTTATATCGAGCAGTTCTTC.

This clone has more than one count but fewer than ten. This rearrangement joins TRBV4-1 to TRBJ2-7; 9 nucleotides agree with TRBD1. Germline CDR1 and CDR2: MGHRA and YSYEKL. V shed 4 bases and J 4 bases; nucleotides not matched to a gene: 5. The CDR3 has 14 amino acids. CDR3 in DNA: TGCGCCAGCAGCCTACAGACAGGGGGTTACGAGCAGTACTTC. Protein: CASSLQTGGYEQYF.

The V gene is TRBV29-1, the J gene TRBJ1-2; weak D call: TRBD1 (6 bases). From germline, CDR1 is SQVTM and CDR2 ANQGSEA. The V and J ends lost 4 bases and 7 bases respectively, with 13 bases between them. The CDR3 sequence is 12 residues long. CDR3 residues: CSVGLQDSGYTF. The CDR3 DNA reads as TGCAGCGTTGGCCTCCAGGACAGTGGCTACACCTTC.

The chain combines TRBV11-2 with TRBJ2-5, with 7 bases identical to TRBD2. Unmatched junction bases numbered 8, after V lost 3 bases and J lost 7 bases. The CDR3 is made up of 14 amino acids. From germline, CDR1 is SGHAT and CDR2 FQNNGV. In DNA, the CDR3 is TGTGCCAGCAGCTTTGATAGCGGGTGGGGGACCCAGTACTTC. Residues: CASSFDSGWGTQYF.

V is TRBV19 and J is TRBJ2-2; D remains unclear. The CDR3 totals 14 residues. V dropped 7 bases and J dropped 3 bases, with 12 bases sitting between them. Germline V CDR1 and CDR2: LNHDA, SQIVND (reference sequence). CDR3 protein: CASKKQSHTGELFF. For the CDR3, the DNA is TGTGCCAGTAAAAAACAGAGTCACACCGGGGAGCTGTTTTTT.

This clone was seen once. The chain joins TRBV27 to TRBJ1-1; 7 bases map to TRBD1. CDR3 length: 14 amino acids. The V and J ends lost 6 bases and 13 bases, in that order; junction bases with no gene match: 17. CDR1 is MNHEY, CDR2 SMNVEV, per germline (reference sequence). The CDR3 region is CASSLRQGELVGFF. The CDR3 DNA is TGTGCCAGCAGCCTTCGACAGGGTGAGTTGGTGGGTTTCTTT.

The chain's CDR3 is CASHRDRVFLSHGYTF. The CDR3 DNA reads as TGTGCCAGCCACCGGGACAGGGTGTTCCTAAGTCATGGCTACACCTTC. This chain joins TRBV13 and TRBJ1-2; 9 bases are shared with TRBD1. CDR3 length: 16 residues. Germline trimming cut 8 bases from V and 6 bases from J; bases unmatched to any gene: 16. Germline CDR1 reads PRHDT; CDR2 reads FYEKMQ (reference sequence).